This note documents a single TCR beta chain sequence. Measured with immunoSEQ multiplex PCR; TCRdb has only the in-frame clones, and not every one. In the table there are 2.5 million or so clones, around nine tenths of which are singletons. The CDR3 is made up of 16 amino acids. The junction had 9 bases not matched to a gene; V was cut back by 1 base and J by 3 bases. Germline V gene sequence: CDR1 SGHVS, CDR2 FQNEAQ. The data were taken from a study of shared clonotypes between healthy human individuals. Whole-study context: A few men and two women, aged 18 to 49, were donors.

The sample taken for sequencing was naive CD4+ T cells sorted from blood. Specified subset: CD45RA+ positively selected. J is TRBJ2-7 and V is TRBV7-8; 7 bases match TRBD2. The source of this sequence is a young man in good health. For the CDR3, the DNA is TGTGCCAGCAGCTTAGGTGGGCGGCGGGAGAGCTACGAGCAGTACTTC. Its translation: CASSLGGRRESYEQYF.